This record concerns one TCR beta chain sequence. The sample originates from a study of CD8 T cells in Susac syndrome. The CDR3 contains 15 residues. The germline V gene has CDR1 SGHTA and CDR2 FQGNSA. The ends lost 5 bases at V and 3 bases at J; junction bases unmatched: 8. The multiple sclerosis controls were treatment-naive patients, and their relapsing-remitting disease was stable or active. Reverse transcription of roughly 0.5 to 1 ug RNA used random hexamers. The CDR3 of TCR beta was amplified by immunoSEQ multiplex PCR across 54 Vbeta and 13 Jbeta. TCRdb processed the immunoSEQ multiplex PCR reads anew with MiXCR; each CDR3 protein has one entry. This table has 250,000 to 350,000 distinct CDR3 sequences, roughly 94% appearing once.

This chain connects TRBV7-2 to TRBJ2-7, with 9 nucleotides matching TRBD1. Sequencing was carried out using CD4+ T cells from PBMCs. The receptor was derived from a human donor with multiple sclerosis. The CDR3 coding sequence is TGTGCCAGCAGCCACCAGACGGACAGGGGCTACGAGCAGTACTTC. Amino acids: CASSHQTDRGYEQYF.